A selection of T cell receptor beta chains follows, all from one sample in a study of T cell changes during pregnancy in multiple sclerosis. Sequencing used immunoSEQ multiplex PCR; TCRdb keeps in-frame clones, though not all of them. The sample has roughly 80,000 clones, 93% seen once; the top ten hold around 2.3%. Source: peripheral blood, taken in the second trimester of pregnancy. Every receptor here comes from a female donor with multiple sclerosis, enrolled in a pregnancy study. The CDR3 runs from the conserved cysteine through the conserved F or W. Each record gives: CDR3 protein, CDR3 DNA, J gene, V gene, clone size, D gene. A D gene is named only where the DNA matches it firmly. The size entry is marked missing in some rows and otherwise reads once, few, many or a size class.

CDR3: CASSPEFGELAETQHF
DNA: TGTGCCAGCTCACCAGAGTTCGGGGAGCTCGCAGAAACCCAGCATTTT
J: TRBJ1-5
V: TRBV18
size: -
D: -

CDR3: CASSLRTGSEKLFF
DNA: TGCGCCAGCAGCTTGAGAACAGGGTCGGAAAAACTGTTTTTT
J: TRBJ1-4
V: TRBV5-1
size: once
D: -

CDR3: CASSLDRGRDQPQHF
DNA: TGTGCCAGCAGCTTGGACAGGGGGCGAGATCAGCCCCAGCATTTT
J: TRBJ1-5
V: TRBV5-5
size: -
D: TRBD1

CDR3: CASSLGGLNTEAFF
DNA: TGTGCCAGCAGTCTAGGGGGCCTGAACACTGAAGCTTTCTTT
J: TRBJ1-1
V: TRBV27
size: -
D: TRBD1

CDR3: CASSFSPGGETQYF
DNA: TGTGCCAGCAGCTTCAGCCCGGGGGGAGAGACCCAGTACTTC
J: TRBJ2-5
V: TRBV7-8
size: once
D: TRBD2

CDR3: CASIDRGGTEAFF
DNA: TGTGCCAGTATCGACAGGGGTGGCACTGAAGCTTTCTTT
J: TRBJ1-1
V: TRBV19
size: -
D: TRBD1

CDR3: CASRLNPASYEQYF
DNA: TGTGCCAGCAGGCTCAACCCAGCGTCCTACGAGCAGTACTTC
J: TRBJ2-7
V: TRBV27
size: -
D: -

CDR3: CASSVQALNTEAFF
DNA: TGTGCCAGCAGCGTACAGGCCTTGAACACTGAAGCTTTCTTT
J: TRBJ1-1
V: TRBV9
size: -
D: -

CDR3: CASREDSDNYGYTF
DNA: TGTGCCAGCAGAGAGGACAGCGATAACTATGGCTACACCTTC
J: TRBJ1-2
V: TRBV6-1
size: -
D: -

CDR3: CASSIVPDSLGYTF
DNA: TGTGCCAGTAGTATAGTCCCGGACAGTTTGGGCTACACCTTC
J: TRBJ1-2
V: TRBV19
size: once
D: -

CDR3: CASSHPGTGGQPQHF
DNA: TGTGCCAGCAGCCACCCGGGGACAGGGGGACAGCCCCAGCATTTT
J: TRBJ1-5
V: TRBV16
size: -
D: TRBD1

CDR3: CASSQDVQGAYYNEQFF
DNA: TGTGCCAGCAGCCAGGACGTACAGGGGGCGTACTACAATGAGCAGTTCTTC
J: TRBJ2-1
V: TRBV14
size: -
D: TRBD1

CDR3: CASSPGRSPNQPQHF
DNA: TGTGCCAGCAGCCCCGGCAGGTCCCCTAATCAGCCCCAGCATTTT
J: TRBJ1-5
V: TRBV5-8
size: -
D: -

CDR3: CASSRGGEATGGYTF
DNA: TGTGCCAGCTCACGAGGCGGCGAGGCTACGGGTGGCTACACCTTC
J: TRBJ1-2
V: TRBV18
size: once
D: -

CDR3: CASSQVGAGGTDTQYF
DNA: TGCGCCAGCAGCCAAGTTGGAGCGGGGGGGACAGATACGCAGTATTTT
J: TRBJ2-3
V: TRBV4-1
size: -
D: TRBD2

CDR3: CASSPLGTETPSTGELFF
DNA: TGTGCCAGCTCACCACTTGGGACTGAAACCCCGAGCACCGGGGAGCTGTTTTTT
J: TRBJ2-2
V: TRBV18
size: few
D: -

CDR3: CASSLVGTEIYGNTIYF
DNA: TGCGCCAGCAGCTTGGTCGGGACAGAAATATATGGAAACACCATATATTTT
J: TRBJ1-3
V: TRBV5-1
size: -
D: TRBD1

CDR3: CSASGGVTQYF
DNA: TGCAGTGCTTCGGGAGGGGTAACCCAGTACTTC
J: TRBJ2-5
V: TRBV20-1
size: -
D: TRBD2

CDR3: CASTSYGADTQYF
DNA: TGTGCCAGCACCAGCTACGGGGCAGATACGCAGTATTTT
J: TRBJ2-3
V: TRBV7-9
size: -
D: -

CDR3: CASSEAAEAFF
DNA: TGTGCCAGCAGTGAGGCGGCTGAAGCTTTCTTT
J: TRBJ1-1
V: TRBV6-1
size: -
D: -

CDR3: CATSETGMGEQFF
DNA: TGTGCCACCTCCGAGACAGGCATGGGTGAGCAGTTCTTC
J: TRBJ2-1
V: TRBV2
size: -
D: -

CDR3: CASSEGGDGFGETQYF
DNA: TGTGCCAGCAGTGAAGGGGGGGACGGCTTTGGCGAGACCCAGTACTTC
J: TRBJ2-5
V: TRBV2
size: -
D: -

CDR3: CASSSSGTGYSPLHF
DNA: TGTGCCAGCAGCTCGTCCGGGACAGGGTATTCACCCCTCCACTTT
J: TRBJ1-6
V: TRBV28
size: few
D: TRBD1

CDR3: CASSPTWLGQGNTGELFF
DNA: TGTGCCAGCTCACCAACATGGTTAGGACAGGGGAACACCGGGGAGCTGTTTTTT
J: TRBJ2-2
V: TRBV18
size: -
D: TRBD1

CDR3: CASSFPSGTEPSGANVLTF
DNA: TGCGCCAGCAGCTTCCCGTCCGGGACAGAACCCTCTGGGGCCAACGTCCTGACTTTC
J: TRBJ2-6
V: TRBV5-1
size: -
D: TRBD1

CDR3: CASSAGPGDTEAFF
DNA: TGCGCCAGCAGCGCCGGCCCCGGGGACACTGAAGCTTTCTTT
J: TRBJ1-1
V: TRBV5-1
size: once
D: -

CDR3: CASSLTGALTFF
DNA: TGTGCCAGCAGCCTAACAGGGGCGTTGACTTTCTTT
J: TRBJ1-1
V: TRBV5-8
size: -
D: TRBD1

CDR3: CSVAWTGTSEQYF
DNA: TGCAGCGTTGCCTGGACAGGGACTTCCGAGCAGTACTTC
J: TRBJ2-7
V: TRBV29-1
size: -
D: TRBD1

CDR3: CASSTDRVTEAFF
DNA: TGTGCCAGTAGTACGGACAGGGTAACTGAAGCTTTCTTT
J: TRBJ1-1
V: TRBV19
size: -
D: TRBD1

CDR3: CASSTPGLVYEQYF
DNA: TGTGCCAGCAGCACGCCGGGACTAGTCTACGAGCAGTACTTC
J: TRBJ2-7
V: TRBV11-1
size: -
D: TRBD2

CDR3: CASHLLAVNNEQFF
DNA: TGTGCCAGCCACTTGCTAGCGGTCAACAATGAGCAGTTCTTC
J: TRBJ2-1
V: TRBV2
size: -
D: TRBD2

CDR3: CASSPSGRTYYTF
DNA: TGTGCCAGCAGCCCCTCGGGAAGAACCTACTACACCTTC
J: TRBJ1-2
V: TRBV7-8
size: -
D: -

CDR3: CASSDSAGGLNEQFF
DNA: TGTGCCAGCAGTGACTCAGCGGGGGGGCTTAATGAGCAGTTCTTC
J: TRBJ2-1
V: TRBV6-4
size: -
D: TRBD2

CDR3: CASSTRTQTSGELNEQFF
DNA: TGTGCCAGCAGCACCCGAACCCAGACTAGCGGGGAGCTCAATGAGCAGTTCTTC
J: TRBJ2-1
V: TRBV7-6
size: -
D: TRBD2

CDR3: CASSLYGGNNEQFF
DNA: TGTGCCAGCAGCTTATACGGGGGGAACAATGAGCAGTTCTTC
J: TRBJ2-1
V: TRBV11-2
size: -
D: TRBD2

CDR3: CATAYRGGNQPQHF
DNA: TGTGCCACCGCTTACAGGGGAGGAAATCAGCCCCAGCATTTT
J: TRBJ1-5
V: TRBV27
size: -
D: TRBD1

CDR3: CASSLYPGQGLYEQFF
DNA: TGCGCCAGCAGCCTGTATCCGGGACAGGGATTGTATGAGCAGTTCTTC
J: TRBJ2-1
V: TRBV4-1
size: once
D: TRBD1

CDR3: CASSLTGVGISEAFF
DNA: TGTGCCAGCAGCTTAACAGGGGTCGGCATCTCTGAAGCTTTCTTT
J: TRBJ1-1
V: TRBV7-3
size: -
D: -

CDR3: CASSEYAVQDQPQHF
DNA: TGCGCCAGCAGTGAGTATGCAGTTCAGGATCAGCCCCAGCATTTT
J: TRBJ1-5
V: TRBV10-2
size: -
D: -

CDR3: CASSLAQQGISLGTEAFF
DNA: TGCGCCAGCAGCTTGGCCCAGCAGGGGATCTCGTTAGGTACTGAAGCTTTCTTT
J: TRBJ1-1
V: TRBV5-1
size: -
D: -

CDR3: CSASPRGGYTF
DNA: TGCAGTGCTAGCCCCAGGGGAGGCTACACCTTC
J: TRBJ1-2
V: TRBV20-1
size: -
D: -

CDR3: CASSGPTSGADNEQFF
DNA: TGTGCCAGCAGCGGACCGACTAGCGGGGCAGACAATGAGCAGTTCTTC
J: TRBJ2-1
V: TRBV9
size: -
D: TRBD2

CDR3: CASSLSGGMNTEAFF
DNA: TGTGCCAGCAGCTTAAGTGGGGGGATGAACACTGAAGCTTTCTTT
J: TRBJ1-1
V: TRBV7-3
size: -
D: -

CDR3: CASRERQGLNTGELFF
DNA: TGTGCCAGCAGAGAGAGACAGGGGCTGAACACCGGGGAGCTGTTTTTT
J: TRBJ2-2
V: TRBV7-9
size: -
D: TRBD1

CDR3: CASSKEAELRDTEAFF
DNA: TGTGCCAGCAGCAAAGAGGCGGAACTCAGGGACACTGAAGCTTTCTTT
J: TRBJ1-1
V: TRBV21-1
size: few
D: -

CDR3: CASSHGLAGYKNIQYF
DNA: TGTGCCAGCAGCCACGGACTAGCGGGGTACAAAAACATTCAGTACTTC
J: TRBJ2-4
V: TRBV6-6
size: -
D: TRBD2

CDR3: CASRGGVMTYEQYF
DNA: TGCGCCAGCAGGGGGGGGGTTATGACCTACGAGCAGTACTTC
J: TRBJ2-7
V: TRBV10-1
size: -
D: TRBD2

CDR3: CAWRGAQNEKLFF
DNA: TGTGCCTGGAGAGGAGCCCAGAATGAAAAACTGTTTTTT
J: TRBJ1-4
V: TRBV30
size: -
D: -

CDR3: CASSESGTGYRGYTF
DNA: TGCGCCAGCAGTGAATCAGGGACAGGTTATCGCGGCTACACCTTC
J: TRBJ1-2
V: TRBV10-2
size: -
D: TRBD1

CDR3: CASSLGQVSETQYF
DNA: TGCGCCAGCAGCTTGGGACAGGTGTCAGAAACCCAGTACTTC
J: TRBJ2-5
V: TRBV5-1
size: -
D: -

CDR3: CASGGTQGVETQYF
DNA: TGTGCCAGCGGCGGGACTCAAGGGGTAGAGACCCAGTACTTC
J: TRBJ2-5
V: TRBV6-5
size: -
D: -

CDR3: CASRDSGGRNEQFF
DNA: TGTGCCAGCAGGGATAGCGGGGGGCGGAATGAGCAGTTCTTC
J: TRBJ2-1
V: TRBV2
size: once
D: TRBD2

CDR3: CASSRDRVPDTQYF
DNA: TGCGCCAGCAGCCGGGACAGGGTGCCAGATACGCAGTATTTT
J: TRBJ2-3
V: TRBV4-1
size: -
D: TRBD1